This entry is about one T cell receptor (beta chain). The antigen is undetermined. These data come from a study of cytotoxic CD8 clonotypes in ibrutinib-treated CLL. Overall study context: Each sample contained, on average, approximately 270,000 productive templates and 94,000 or so productive rearrangements.

With sequencing, the targeted depth ranged from 1 in 200,000 to 1 in 1 million T cells. TCRdb keeps only in-frame clones here, not all; method: immunoSEQ multiplex PCR. The sample lists approximately 100,000 clones, about 72% occurring once. Whole-study results and caveats: Against age-matched healthy donors, baseline clonality ran higher and tracked circulating CD8+ T-cell counts. Clonality rose at ibrutinib response, held steady in sustained remission, and fell toward baseline at progression.

CDR1 and CDR2 (germline): SGDLS, YYNGEE. This CDR3 has 13 amino acids. V lost 0 bases, J lost 6 bases, and 7 bases lay in between. The sample in question was PBMCs, obtained after 12 months of ibrutinib treatment. The genes are TRBV9 and TRBJ2-1; D remains unclear. The TCR sequence derives from a human donor with chronic lymphocytic leukemia. This chain's CDR3 is CASSVVRGNEQFF. The CDR3 region has the DNA TGTGCCAGCAGCGTAGTCAGAGGCAATGAGCAGTTCTTC. The whole variable domain, filled in from reference TRBV9 and TRBJ2-1, reads DSGVTQTPKHLITATGQRVTLRCSPRSGDLSVYWYQQSLDQGLQFLIQYYNGEERAKGNILERFSAQQFPDLHSELNLSSLELGDSALYFCASSVVRGNEQFFGPGTRLTVL.